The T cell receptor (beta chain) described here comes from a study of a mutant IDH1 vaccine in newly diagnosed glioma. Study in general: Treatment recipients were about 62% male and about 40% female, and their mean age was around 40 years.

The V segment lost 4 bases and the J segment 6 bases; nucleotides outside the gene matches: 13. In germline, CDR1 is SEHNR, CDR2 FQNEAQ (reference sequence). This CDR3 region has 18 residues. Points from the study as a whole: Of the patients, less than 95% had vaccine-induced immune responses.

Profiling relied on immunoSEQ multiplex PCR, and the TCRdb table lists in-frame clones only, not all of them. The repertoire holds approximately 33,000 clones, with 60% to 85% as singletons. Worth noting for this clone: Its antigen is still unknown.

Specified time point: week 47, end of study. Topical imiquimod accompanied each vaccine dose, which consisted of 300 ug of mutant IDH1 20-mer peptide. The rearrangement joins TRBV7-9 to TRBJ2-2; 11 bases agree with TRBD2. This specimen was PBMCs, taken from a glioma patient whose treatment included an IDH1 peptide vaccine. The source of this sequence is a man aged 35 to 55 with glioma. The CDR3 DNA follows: TGTGCCAGCAGCTCAACCACCATAGCGGGAGGGCCGGCCGGGGAGCTGTTTTTT. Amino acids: CASSSTTIAGGPAGELFF.